This TCR beta chain was identified during a study of blood T cell repertoires in COVID-19 (dated by TCRdb to about 2020). About the full investigation: Samples covering the acute and convalescent phases of COVID-19 were provided by collaborators in the United States, Italy and Spain. The prospective study material was composed of cDNA or gDNA derived from T cells, B-cell-depleted T cells, or PBMCs. Subjects who had been exposed to COVID-19, were actively infected with it, or had recovered from it provided the deeply sampled blood TCRbeta repertoires that made up the dataset. A freely available public database, intended as a resource for researchers studying the immune response to SARS-CoV-2, is where the repertoires were released. Samples came from the ongoing ImmuneRACE study (first 160 participants) plus 1,254 subjects from 6 global collaborators. A de-identified subject ID, COVID-19 status, age in years and sex were almost always included in the sample metadata. Where available, HLA class I and class II types were obtained from metadata supplied by the sample provider rather than from assay-based typing. Summary of the overall study and its limitations: The amount of clinical and demographic metadata varied by source and participant and was provided uncurated.

The immunoSEQ Assay, a bias-controlled multiplex PCR, was used to amplify TCRbeta CDR3 regions from genomic DNA. Under the source paper's analysis protocol: The number of nucleated cells in each sample was estimated from the amplification of reference gene primers within the assay. To quantify the absolute abundance of each unique TCRbeta CDR3 rearrangement, sequence reads were collapsed and filtered. For each sample, productive Simpson clonality was calculated by taking the square root of Simpson's diversity index across productive rearrangements. In TCRdb, the immuneACCESS table is reduced to in-frame sequences with V and J assigned. These tables do not hold every clone; where another copy was compared, an unresolved V gene accounts for under half, and the others remain unexplained. V, J and clone size reflect that table, while D and trimming were determined from the DNA. This sample lists 150,000 to 200,000 clones; approximately 88% were detected once. The leading ten clones occupy about 10% of the sample.

CDR1 and CDR2 are read off the germline V gene as SGHTA and FQGNSA. V is reduced by 2 bases and J by 4 bases, leaving a spacing of 9 bases between them. The CDR3 starts with the cysteine, ends with the phenylalanine, and has 14 residues. CDR3 DNA is the only sequence kept; it has 42 bases, read in frame from the first base. A word on this clone: What antigen it recognizes has not been identified. It has no much larger one-base neighbor in the sample; base qualities were not kept.

Collaborating institutions collected whole blood in K2EDTA tubes following their own protocols. For TCRbeta analysis, collaborator samples were shipped as frozen whole blood, as isolated PBMCs, or as DNA extracted from either sample type. The chain is encoded by TRBV7-2 joined to TRBJ1-3; tentative D gene TRBD1, with 5 bases matching. Sequenced material: peripheral blood. This receptor was identified in a woman older than 75 with active or convalescent COVID-19. The DNA sequence follows: TGTGCCAGCAGCTTAAGACAGTTAGGAAACACCATATATTTT. Its product reads: CASSLRQLGNTIYF.